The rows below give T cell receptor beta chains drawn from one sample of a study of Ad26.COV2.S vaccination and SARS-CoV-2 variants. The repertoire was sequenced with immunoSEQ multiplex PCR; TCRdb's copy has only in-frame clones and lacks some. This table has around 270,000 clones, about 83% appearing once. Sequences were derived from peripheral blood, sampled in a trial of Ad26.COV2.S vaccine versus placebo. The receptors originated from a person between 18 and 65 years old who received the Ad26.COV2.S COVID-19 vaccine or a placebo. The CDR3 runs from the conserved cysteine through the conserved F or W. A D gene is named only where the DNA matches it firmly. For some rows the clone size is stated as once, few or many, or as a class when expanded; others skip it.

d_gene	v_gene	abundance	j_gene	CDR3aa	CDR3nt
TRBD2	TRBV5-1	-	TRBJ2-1	CASSLASGNSEQFF	TGCGCCAGCAGCTTGGCTAGCGGGAATAGCGAGCAGTTCTTC
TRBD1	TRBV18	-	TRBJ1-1	CASSLQGAGTEAFF	TGTGCCAGCTCACTCCAGGGGGCAGGTACTGAAGCTTTCTTT
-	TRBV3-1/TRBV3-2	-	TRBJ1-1	CASSQSAGRAEAFF	TGTGCCAGCAGCCAATCCGCCGGGCGGGCTGAAGCTTTCTTT
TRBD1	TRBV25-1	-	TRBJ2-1	CASSEWQGANEQFF	TGTGCCAGCAGTGAGTGGCAGGGGGCTAATGAGCAGTTCTTC
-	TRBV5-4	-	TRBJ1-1	CASSARPKNTEAFF	TGTGCCAGCAGCGCCAGACCGAAGAACACTGAAGCTTTCTTT
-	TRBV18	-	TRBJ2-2	CASSPRSDNTGELFF	TGTGCCAGCTCACCACGATCCGATAACACCGGGGAGCTGTTTTTT
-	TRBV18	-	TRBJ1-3	CASSVGDTIYF	TGTGCCAGCTCAGTGGGTGACACCATATATTTT
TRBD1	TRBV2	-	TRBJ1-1	CASSVGQGGTEAFF	TGTGCCAGCAGTGTGGGACAGGGAGGCACTGAAGCTTTCTTT
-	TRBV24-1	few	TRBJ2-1	CATSGGRWYNEQFF	TGTGCCACCAGTGGGGGCCGCTGGTACAATGAGCAGTTCTTC
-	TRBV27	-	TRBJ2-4	CASSLNGKNIQYF	TGTGCCAGCAGTTTAAATGGCAAAAACATTCAGTACTTC
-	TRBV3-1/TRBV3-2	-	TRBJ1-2	CASSQAVNYGYTF	TGTGCCAGCAGCCAAGCTGTTAACTATGGCTACACCTTC
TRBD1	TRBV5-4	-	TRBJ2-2	CASSSSRDRGTGELFF	TGTGCCAGCAGCTCTTCGCGGGACAGGGGAACCGGGGAGCTGTTTTTT
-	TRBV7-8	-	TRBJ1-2	CASSPTANYGYTF	TGTGCCAGCAGCCCTACAGCTAACTATGGCTACACCTTC
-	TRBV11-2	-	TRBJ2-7	CASSSPLGALRYEQYF	TGTGCCAGCAGCTCCCCCCTTGGGGCACTTCGCTACGAGCAGTACTTC
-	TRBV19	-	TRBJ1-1	CASSMNTGWTEAFF	TGTGCCAGTAGTATGAACACCGGGTGGACTGAAGCTTTCTTT
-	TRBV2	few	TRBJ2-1	CASSTRTGWGNEQFF	TGTGCCAGCAGTACCAGGACGGGTTGGGGGAATGAGCAGTTCTTC
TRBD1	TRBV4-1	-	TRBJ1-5	CASSQLPGQAASQPQHF	TGCGCCAGCAGCCAACTCCCCGGACAGGCGGCTTCTCAGCCCCAGCATTTT
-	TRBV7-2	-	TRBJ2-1	CASSPSASSYNEQFF	TGTGCCAGCAGCCCAAGCGCCAGCTCCTACAATGAGCAGTTCTTC
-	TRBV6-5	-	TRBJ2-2	CASRDILNTGELFF	TGTGCCAGCAGGGACATTTTGAACACCGGGGAGCTGTTTTTT
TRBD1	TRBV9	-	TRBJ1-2	CASWSTGDGYTF	TGTGCCAGCTGGTCGACAGGGGATGGCTACACCTTC
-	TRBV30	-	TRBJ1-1	CAWSTARGTEAFF	TGTGCCTGGTCGACGGCCCGGGGGACTGAAGCTTTCTTT
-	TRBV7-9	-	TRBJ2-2	CARGGDTGELFF	TGTGCCAGAGGGGGGGACACCGGGGAGCTGTTTTTT
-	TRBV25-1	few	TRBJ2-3	CASSEGTDTQYF	TGTGCCAGCAGTGAAGGGACAGATACGCAGTATTTT